Listed below are T cell receptor beta chains from one sample, sequenced in a study of T cell responses to AZD1222 COVID-19 vaccine. Assay: immunoSEQ multiplex PCR; the TCRdb copy retains only in-frame clones and omits some. The sample shows some 120,000 clones, roughly 87% of them seen only once. The sequencing used peripheral blood, collected on day 0 of AZD1222 vaccination. The receptor set was obtained from an adult in good health. Each CDR3 is given with its conserved first and last residue. D genes are given only for firm matches. Some rows have no size entry. The others give once, few or many, or a class for an expanded clone.

TRBV5-4	TRBJ2-3	TRBD2	-	CASSLGGTSGRDTQYF	TGTGCCAGCAGCTTGGGAGGGACTAGCGGGAGGGATACGCAGTATTTT
TRBV18	TRBJ2-7	-	-	CASSREGLGEQYF	TGTGCCAGCTCACGCGAAGGACTGGGGGAGCAGTACTTC
TRBV30	TRBJ2-1	-	-	CAWSVGGSYNEQFF	TGTGCCTGGAGTGTCGGGGGCAGCTACAATGAGCAGTTCTTC
TRBV6-5	TRBJ1-6	-	-	CASSYSRDLHNSPLHF	TGTGCCAGCAGTTACTCCAGGGATTTACATAATTCACCCCTCCACTTT
TRBV3-1/TRBV3-2	TRBJ2-3	TRBD1	-	CASGTGGGWSDTQYF	TGTGCCAGCGGAACAGGGGGCGGGTGGTCAGATACGCAGTATTTT
TRBV6-5	TRBJ1-3	-	once	CASRYRDIIYF	TGTGCCAGCAGGTACAGGGACATCATATATTTT
TRBV6-2/TRBV6-3	TRBJ1-4	-	-	CASSYSREKLFF	TGTGCCAGCAGTTACTCGAGAGAAAAACTGTTTTTT
TRBV28	TRBJ1-6	-	-	CASSSGRPLHF	TGTGCCAGCAGTTCGGGGAGACCCCTCCACTTT
TRBV7-3	TRBJ2-1	-	-	CASSLNSGTTYNEQFF	TGTGCCAGCAGCCTTAACTCCGGGACGACCTACAATGAGCAGTTCTTC
TRBV5-8	TRBJ2-1	TRBD2	-	CASSSPGLAGGNEQFF	TGTGCCAGCAGCTCGCCGGGACTAGCGGGAGGGAATGAGCAGTTCTTC
TRBV5-6	TRBJ2-1	-	-	CASSLTDREQFF	TGTGCCAGCAGCTTGACTGACCGTGAGCAGTTCTTC
TRBV5-1	TRBJ2-7	TRBD2	-	CASSRSSGTYEQYF	TGCGCCAGCAGCAGGTCTAGCGGAACCTACGAGCAGTACTTC
TRBV15	TRBJ1-5	-	-	CATSRQDNYQPQHF	TGTGCCACCAGCAGACAAGACAATTATCAGCCCCAGCATTTT
TRBV5-8	TRBJ2-2	-	-	CARTTGTPDSAGELFF	TGTGCCAGAACTACCGGGACTCCCGATAGTGCCGGGGAGCTGTTTTTT
TRBV25-1	TRBJ2-2	-	-	CASSEVYATALTGELFF	TGTGCCAGCAGTGAGGTGTACGCAACGGCCCTCACCGGGGAGCTGTTTTTT
TRBV11-1	TRBJ2-1	-	-	CASSLGYNEQFF	TGTGCCAGCAGCTTAGGATACAATGAGCAGTTCTTC
TRBV28	TRBJ1-3	TRBD1	once	CASTPRGTETGNTIYF	TGTGCCAGCACGCCCAGAGGGACAGAGACTGGAAACACCATATATTTT
TRBV13	TRBJ1-1	-	-	CASSLTQNTEAFF	TGTGCCAGCAGCTTGACACAGAACACTGAAGCTTTCTTT
TRBV7-3	TRBJ2-1	-	once	CASSLLGANEQFF	TGTGCCAGCAGCTTATTAGGGGCGAATGAGCAGTTCTTC
TRBV28	TRBJ2-2	-	-	CASSLADYTGELFF	TGTGCCAGCAGTTTAGCAGATTACACCGGGGAGCTGTTTTTT
TRBV30	TRBJ1-3	TRBD1	-	CAWTRPGQGAGNTIYF	TGTGCCTGGACCCGCCCGGGACAGGGGGCCGGAAACACCATATATTTT
TRBV2	TRBJ1-2	-	-	CASNSGTDYGYTF	TGTGCCAGCAATTCCGGGACGGACTATGGCTACACCTTC
TRBV9	TRBJ2-3	TRBD2	-	CASSSQGGGARDTQYF	TGTGCCAGCAGCTCTCAGGGCGGGGGTGCCAGAGATACGCAGTATTTT
TRBV20-1	TRBJ2-1	-	-	CSASPLRDLAVNEQFF	TGCAGTGCTAGTCCCTTAAGGGACTTAGCTGTTAATGAGCAGTTCTTC
TRBV9	TRBJ1-5	-	-	CASSEEGTGEQPQHF	TGTGCCAGCAGCGAGGAGGGGACGGGTGAGCAGCCCCAGCATTTT
TRBV4-1	TRBJ2-4	-	-	CASSQEPGAAKNIQYF	TGCGCCAGCAGCCAAGAACCGGGTGCAGCCAAAAACATTCAGTACTTC
TRBV6-5	TRBJ2-1	-	-	CASSYPTGKGNEQFF	TGTGCCAGCAGTTACCCAACTGGTAAGGGCAATGAGCAGTTCTTC
TRBV2	TRBJ2-7	-	-	CATKPTGWWEQYF	TGTGCCACCAAGCCCACAGGGTGGTGGGAGCAGTACTTC
TRBV2	TRBJ2-4	-	-	CASTPREGGPQNIQYF	TGTGCCAGCACCCCTAGGGAAGGGGGTCCCCAAAACATTCAGTACTTC
TRBV5-4	TRBJ2-3	-	-	CASSSGRASTDTQYF	TGTGCCAGCAGCTCGGGGCGGGCCAGCACAGATACGCAGTATTTT
TRBV29-1	TRBJ2-3	TRBD2	-	CSVRTSGSTDTQYF	TGCAGCGTCCGGACTAGCGGTAGCACAGATACGCAGTATTTT